The subject of this entry is one T cell receptor beta chain. These data belong to a study of blood T cell repertoires in COVID-19. Study information: Spain, Italy and the United States supplied samples that represented acute and convalescent COVID-19.

Original handling: By means of reference gene primer amplification, nucleated cell counts were estimated. Repertoires were generated with immunoSEQ multiplex PCR, while TCRdb's copy carries only in-frame clones and drops some. V and J calls and clone size follow that table, whereas D and trimming were derived from the DNA. The sample records about 52,000 clones, roughly four fifths being singletons. The sequencing sample was made of peripheral blood. The TCR originated in a woman at least 80 years old with COVID-19, enrolled during active disease.

The CDR3 coding sequence is TGTGCCAGCCGGGAGACAGGGGGTGGAGCCGGGGAGCTGTTTTTT. This gives the protein CASRETGGGAGELFF. V and J are TRBV19 and TRBJ2-2; 9 nucleotides match TRBD1. The V gene's germline CDR1 is LNHDA and CDR2 SQIVND (reference sequence). This CDR3 has 15 amino acids. Trimming removed 9 bases from V and 6 bases from J; junction bases left unmatched: 11.